This TCR beta chain was sequenced for a study of blood T cell repertoires in COVID-19. Study context: Acute-phase and convalescent COVID-19 samples originated in the United States, Italy and Spain. The analysed material was cDNA or gDNA that came from T cells, B-cell-depleted T cells, or PBMCs.

Trimming took 0 bases from V and 4 from J, leaving 5 bases between them. Germline lookup yields CDR1 SGHRS and CDR2 YFSETQ. The CDR3 loop spans 14 amino acids. In the authors' workflow: Reference gene primer amplification gave estimated nucleated cell counts. TCRdb keeps only in-frame clones here, not all; method: immunoSEQ multiplex PCR. That table furnishes V, J and clone size, whereas the DNA furnished D and trimming. The repertoire holds some 250,000 clones, approximately 88% seen once, with about 0.8% in the top ten. Sequencing was done on a sample of peripheral blood. J is TRBJ1-6 and V is TRBV5-1; D gene ambiguous. This receptor was obtained from a woman aged 30 to 39 with acute or convalescent COVID-19. CDR3 nucleotides: TGCGCCAGCAGCTTGGGGCAGTATAATTCACCCCTCCACTTT. Its protein is CASSLGQYNSPLHF.